This T cell receptor beta chain was captured in a study of B cell selection in AIRE deficiency (dated by TCRdb to the late 2010s). Study-level background: TCRbeta repertoires of sorted blood CD4+ conventional T cells and regulatory T cells were compared between AIRE-deficient patients and healthy controls. The TCR-sequenced cohort comprised five AIRE-deficient APECED patients and five healthy control donors. General study outcomes and caveats: Roughly a third of the Treg TCRbeta sequences shared among healthy donors turned up in patient Tconv cells, suggesting that Treg-biased clones are diverted into the Tconv compartment. Among approximately 3,500 shared Treg TCRbeta sequences, around 34% were shared exclusively among healthy donors and just under 9.5% exclusively among patients, which suggests that Treg selection is less efficient in the absence of AIRE. Shared Treg sequences had shorter CDR3s, which reflects a bias toward rearrangements containing few non-templated nucleotide insertions. Only TCRbeta chains were sequenced, and 36.6% of the Treg sequences shared among healthy donors were also detected in healthy Tconv cells, possibly owing to differing TCRalpha chains. In AIRE-deficient patients, Tconv and Treg cells had TCRBV gene usage, CDR3 length and TCR diversity comparable to those in healthy donors.

The immunoSEQ platform was used for TCRbeta chain sequencing. In the source study's methods: When conventional T cell repertoires were pooled, patients gave 110,000 or so distinct in-frame TCRbeta sequences, while healthy donors gave around 1.3x10^5. Treg TCRbeta sequences shared by two or more individuals were defined as public, and these public Treg TCRbeta sequences were subsequently searched for in Tconv repertoires. Group differences were tested with Mann-Whitney U tests and Bonferroni-Dunn correction in GraphPad Prism 7.03. As stored in TCRdb, this immuneACCESS dataset retains in-frame rearrangements with V and J assigned. A fraction of the clones does not appear; measured against another copy, unresolved V genes explain less than half of the discrepancy, and the remainder lacks a known reason. V and J calls and clone size follow that table, whereas D and trimming were derived from the DNA. This sample holds about 25,000 clones; approximately 96% were observed only once. The top ten constitute around 0.17% of the sample.

Including cysteine and phenylalanine, the CDR3 has 16 amino acids. Solely the CDR3 DNA is kept, with 48 bases framed from the first base. Looking up the germline V gene (reference sequence) yields CDR1 WNHNN and CDR2 SYGVQD. V lost 3 bases and J lost 4 bases; the stretch between them is 18 bases long. This clone was picked up a small number of times. There is no known antigen for this receptor. No quality values exist for individual bases; no much larger clone is one base distant. CD4+CD127+ cells were sorted as the conventional CD4 T cell population. The healthy donors who provided the control samples were not related to the patients. Sorting of Tconv and Treg cells intended for TCRbeta sequencing was performed on a FACSAria flow cytometer. Sorted cells were collected in 5-ml round-bottom polystyrene tubes, and dry cell pellets were stored frozen at -80 degrees C prior to sequencing.

The rearrangement combines TRBV10-1 with TRBJ2-5; D gene: possibly TRBD1, on 5 matching bases. The receptor comes from a human donor in good health. Sequencing was performed on CD4+CD127+ conventional T cells sorted from PBMCs. Read as DNA, the sequence is TGCGCCAGCAGTGAAGGCACAGGCTCCCCCAGAGAGACCCAGTACTTC. The resulting protein is CASSEGTGSPRETQYF.